One and the same sample provided the 21 T cell receptor beta chains below, sequenced in a study of cytomegalovirus exposure and HLA in healthy donors. PCR used 60 Vbeta primers and 13 Jbeta primers. TCRdb keeps only in-frame clones here, not all; method: immunoSEQ multiplex PCR. This sample lists some 51,000 clones; its ten largest clones have approximately 8.9%. Sequencing was performed on PBMCs. The receptor source for this set is a man aged 45-60 years in good health and CMV-seropositive.

The chain is built from TRBV18 and TRBJ2-5; unclear D gene. This CDR3 is built from 13 residues. Germline V gene lookup returns CDR1 KGHSH and CDR2 LQKENI. V was pared by 0 bases and J by 5 bases, with 7 bases between. CDR3: CASSPPVTETQYF. In DNA, the CDR3 is TGTGCCAGCTCACCACCGGTGACTGAGACCCAGTACTTC.

The J gene is TRBJ1-5, the V gene TRBV10-3, with a weak D call TRBD1 (6 bases). Trimming shortened V by 6 bases and J by 7 bases, and 10 bases separated the two germline ends. Germline CDR1 and CDR2: ENHRY and SYGVKD. This CDR3 region has 12 residues. CDR3 amino acids: CAIRGRGQPQHF. The CDR3 DNA reads TGTGCCATCAGGGGGAGGGGGCAGCCCCAGCATTTT.

Worth noting for this clone: The identical CDR3 is also encoded by other nucleotide sequences in the sample. The chain is built from TRBV6-5 and TRBJ1-1; D is uncertain. The CDR3 is 13 residues long. Germline V lookup: CDR1 MNHEY, CDR2 SVGAGI. Trimming cost V 0 bases and J 3 bases, with 5 bases left between them. For the CDR3, the DNA is TGTGCCAGCAGTTACTCTTATGACACTGAAGCTTTCTTT. Translating gives CASSYSYDTEAFF.

The CDR3 DNA is TGTGCCATCAGTGAAAGGACACTGGGAGGGGGTGAGCAGTTCTTC. Translating it yields CAISERTLGGGEQFF. The chain carries TRBV10-3 and TRBJ2-1, with a tentative D call TRBD2 (7 bases). CDR1 is ENHRY and CDR2 is SYGVKD in the germline V gene. Between the trimmed V and J ends, which lost 3 bases and 9 bases, there was a span of 18 bases. There are 15 residues in the CDR3.

J is TRBJ2-2 and V is TRBV4-3; maybe TRBD2 (6 bases). CDR1 and CDR2 (germline): LGHNA, YSLEER. CDR3 length equals 17 residues. V gave up 0 bases and J gave up 4 bases, with 15 bases separating them. CDR3 nucleotide sequence: TGCGCCAGCAGCCAAGATCGGACGGGACTGGCCACCGGGGAGCTGTTTTTT. It codes for CASSQDRTGLATGELFF.

The chain links TRBV4-2 to TRBJ2-4, with D hard to call. The CDR3 extends over 14 amino acids. Germline V gene sequence: CDR1 LGHNA, CDR2 YNFKEQ. Between the trimmed V and J ends, which lost 0 bases and 7 bases, there was a span of 10 bases. CDR3 in amino acids: CASSQEITDNIQYF. As DNA, the CDR3 is TGTGCCAGCAGCCAAGAAATCACTGATAACATTCAGTACTTC.

This rearrangement joins TRBV2 to TRBJ1-4, with D unclear. From germline, CDR1 is SNHLY and CDR2 FYNNEI. The CDR3 runs to 14 residues. Trimming removed 4 bases at V and 1 base at J, with 7 bases between. The CDR3 DNA sequence: TGTGCCAGCAGTGCTGGGCAAACTAATGAAAAACTGTTTTTT. Translation gives CASSAGQTNEKLFF.

This chain joins TRBV9 and TRBJ2-6; 8 bases fit TRBD2. The germline V gene encodes CDR1 SGDLS and CDR2 YYNGEE. With V trimmed by 3 bases and J by 4 bases, 9 bases remained unmatched. The CDR3 is made up of 17 amino acids. The CDR3 DNA reads as TGTGCCAGCAGCGCCGCTAGCGGGTTAGGGGGGGCCAACGTCCTGACTTTC. The encoded protein is CASSAASGLGGANVLTF.

CDR3 nucleotide sequence: TGTGCCAGCAGCGCGGGACTCGGCACAGATACGCAGTATTTT. It encodes CASSAGLGTDTQYF. This chain connects TRBV6-5 to TRBJ2-3; maybe TRBD2 (6 bases). Germline assignment: CDR1 MNHEY and CDR2 SVGAGI. V was shortened by 6 bases and J by 1 base, with 11 bases between the two germline ends. This CDR3 region has 14 residues.

The V and J genes are TRBV6-6 and TRBJ2-3; TRBD1 might be the D (6 bases). With 4 bases removed from V and 3 bases from J, the gap between germline ends came to 14 bases. The CDR3 runs 15 residues. Germline V gene lookup returns CDR1 MNHNY and CDR2 SVGAGI (reference sequence). CDR3 protein: CASSSSRTVTDTQYF. DNA of the CDR3: TGTGCCAGCAGTTCTTCCCGGACAGTTACAGATACGCAGTATTTT.

CDR3 sequence: CASSLSPTGMGTDTQYF. The CDR3 DNA reads TGTGCCAGCAGTTTGAGCCCGACAGGGATGGGCACAGATACGCAGTATTTT. The chain links TRBV27 to TRBJ2-3; 7 bases align to TRBD1. V trimming: 3 bases; J trimming: 1 base; junction bases outside the gene matches: 10. This CDR3 has 17 amino acids. Germline CDR1 MNHEY, CDR2 SMNVEV (reference sequence).

The gene calls are TRBV11-2 and TRBJ2-7; 8 nucleotides match TRBD1. The CDR3 is 13 amino acids. With 4 bases clipped from V and 3 bases from J, the junction kept 2 bases outside the gene matches. Germline V gives CDR1 SGHAT, CDR2 FQNNGV. The CDR3 nucleotides read TGTGCCAGCAGCTCCGGACAGGGCTACGAGCAGTACTTC. It encodes CASSSGQGYEQYF.

The rearrangement links TRBV6-1 to TRBJ2-1, with 10 bases that match TRBD2. V lost 4 bases, J lost 3 bases, and 6 bases stayed unmatched. This CDR3 is built from 16 residues. CDR1 MNHNS and CDR2 SASEGT come from the germline V gene. The CDR3 here is CASSGGLAEFYNEQFF. In DNA form, the CDR3 reads TGTGCCAGCAGTGGAGGACTAGCGGAATTCTACAATGAGCAGTTCTTC.

CDR3 protein: CAWSVQGDGTPLHNYGYTF. CDR3 DNA: TGTGCCTGGAGTGTACAGGGAGACGGGACACCCCTCCATAACTATGGCTACACCTTC. The V and J genes are TRBV30 and TRBJ1-2; possible D gene TRBD1, 6 bases. This CDR3 contains 19 residues. V shed 0 bases and J shed 1 base, with 24 bases lying between them. Germline assignment: CDR1 GTSNPN and CDR2 SVGIG (reference sequence). Full variable domain (missing parts from reference TRBV30 and TRBJ1-2): SQTIHQWPATLVQPVGSPLSLECTVEGTSNPNLYWYRQAAGRGLQLLFYSVGIGQISSEVPQNLSASRPQDRQFILSSKKLLLSDSGFYLCAWSVQGDGTPLHNYGYTFGSGTRLTVV.

This rearrangement joins TRBV29-1 to TRBJ1-2; 10 positions match TRBD1. V trimming: 8 bases; J trimming: 7 bases; junction bases outside the gene matches: 10. Germline CDR1 reads SQVTM; CDR2 reads ANQGSEA. CDR3 length equals 13 residues. This CDR3 is CSSLGDRGRGYTF. The CDR3 DNA sequence: TGCAGCTCCCTCGGGGACAGGGGACGTGGCTACACCTTC.

This chain joins TRBV30 and TRBJ1-3; the match to TRBD1 covers 7 bases. CDR1 and CDR2 from the germline V gene are GTSNPN and SVGIG (reference sequence). J gave up 0 bases and V 8 bases, and 10 bases lay outside the gene matches. The CDR3 contains 15 residues. The chain's CDR3 is CAGNLQGISGNTIYF. The CDR3 DNA is TGTGCCGGGAACCTACAGGGGATCTCTGGAAACACCATATATTTT.

In DNA form, the CDR3 reads TGTGCCAGTACCCCGGACAGGGTGGCGATGGCTTTCTTT. This codes for CASTPDRVAMAFF. V and J are TRBV19 and TRBJ1-1; 8 bases are a match to TRBD1. CDR3 length: 13 residues. Germline V CDR1 and CDR2: LNHDA, SQIVND (reference sequence). Trimming removed 7 bases from V and 11 bases from J; junction bases left unmatched: 12.

The chain uses TRBV28 and TRBJ2-7; 10 bases agree with TRBD1. This CDR3 is 16 amino acids long. Trimming took 5 bases from V and 3 from J; bases not matched to a gene: 10. Germline V gene sequence: CDR1 MDHEN, CDR2 SYDVKM. The CDR3 is CASSTAQTGGSYEQYF. The CDR3, as DNA: TGTGCCAGCAGTACAGCGCAGACAGGGGGCAGCTACGAGCAGTACTTC.

This sequence joins TRBV2 and TRBJ1-1; unclear D gene. The CDR3 is 11 amino acids. With 5 bases removed from V and 10 bases from J, the gap between germline ends came to 11 bases. In germline, CDR1 is SNHLY, CDR2 FYNNEI. CDR3 nucleotide sequence: TGTGCCAGCAGTATACAGAAGATAGCTTTCTTT. Its protein is CASSIQKIAFF.

The chain couples TRBV6-5 to TRBJ1-3; TRBD1 is a possible D gene (6 bases). This CDR3 is 14 amino acids long. Trimming took off 5 bases at V and 12 bases at J, with 20 bases between the two ends. Germline V gives CDR1 MNHEY, CDR2 SVGAGI. The chain's CDR3 is CASSPGTNSHNIYF. The CDR3 DNA follows: TGTGCCAGCAGTCCCGGGACAAACAGTCACAACATATATTTT.

The chain has TRBV27 and TRBJ1-2, with 7 bases that match TRBD1. The CDR3 is 14 amino acids. Germline CDR1 and CDR2: MNHEY and SMNVEV (reference sequence). Unmatched junction bases numbered 7, after V lost 5 bases and J lost 4 bases. In nucleotides, the CDR3 is TGTGCCAGCAGTCCACGGACAGGACCCTATGGCTACACCTTC. Its protein product is CASSPRTGPYGYTF.